This T cell receptor (beta chain) was sequenced for a study of Graves' ophthalmopathy and Graves' hyperthyroidism. Study-wide results and limits: A model of 13 signatures distinguished ophthalmopathy from stable hyperthyroidism at roughly 87% sensitivity and 65% to 84% specificity. Detected in blood as well were most expanded thyroid clonotypes with frequency above 0.001. Predictions made by the model for ophthalmopathy progression reached over 55% sensitivity and roughly 75% specificity.

Clinical symptoms, serum thyroxine, TRAb, thyroid ultrasound and orbital computed tomography were relied on for diagnosis. V gave up 0 bases and J gave up 7 bases, with 14 bases separating them. Germline V gene data show CDR1 as SGHRS and CDR2 as YFSETQ. The CDR3 spans 15 residues. This clonotype was seen a handful of times. Antigen: not known. CDR3 regions of TCR beta were amplified from RNA transcripts. Following a first-round RT-PCR that used HTBI primers, a second-round multiplex PCR was carried out. TCRdb redid the calling of the multiplex PCR reads with MiXCR, one entry per CDR3 protein. Here the sample spans around 600,000 distinct CDR3 sequences, about 38% being singletons.

J is TRBJ1-5 and V is TRBV5-1; D is possibly TRBD1 (5 bases). This TCR was recovered from an adult man with Graves' ophthalmopathy. Input material: peripheral blood. Here the CDR3 reads CASSLDGGGEQPQHF. The CDR3 bases are TGCGCCAGCAGCTTGGATGGGGGAGGGGAACAGCCCCAGCATTTT.